The clone carrying this TCR beta chain was found a few times. This entry comes from a study of T cells in Graves' hyperthyroidism and ophthalmopathy. Trimming cost V 2 bases and J 2 bases, with 10 bases left between them. CDR3 length: 14 amino acids. Germline V gives CDR1 KGHSH, CDR2 LQKENI. The diagnoses drew upon clinical symptoms, serum thyroxine and TRAb, thyroid ultrasound and orbital computed tomography. Amplified TCR beta CDR3 regions came from RNA transcripts. A first-round RT-PCR of the TCR CDR3 used the HTBI primer set. MiXCR, applied by TCRdb to the multiplex PCR reads, yields one record per CDR3 protein. There are 360,000 or so distinct CDR3 sequences in the sample; about 19% occur only once, and around 3.4% lies in the top ten.

The sample comprised blood. The V and J genes are TRBV18 and TRBJ2-7; D is unresolved. This clonotype was obtained from a woman aged 18-30 years with Graves' hyperthyroidism. The CDR3 DNA reads TGTGCCAGCTCACCAGGGGTTTCTGCCTACGAGCAGTACTTC. It is translated as CASSPGVSAYEQYF.